This T cell receptor beta chain stems from a study of T-cell memory formation after mild COVID-19 (dated by TCRdb to 2020 to 2022). Notes on the research overall: TCR sequence clusters from the two donors were found to be largely donor specific. Longitudinal TCRalpha and TCRbeta repertoire sequencing tracked T-cell clones expanding and contracting after mild COVID-19 in a couple of donors. Two young, previously healthy adult volunteers, one female and one male, were included in the cohort. Here is what the overall study found, with its caveats: The detection of some responding clones in pre-infection memory suggests that pre-existing cross-reactive memory T cells joined the SARS-CoV-2 response. The study covered only a couple of mild cases, and larger cohorts including severe cases with pre-infection samples were considered necessary. The second-wave clones that peaked on day 37 were not confirmed to be SARS-CoV-2 specific. Balanced CD4/CD8 phenotypes were observed for clones contracting from day 15 to 85, whereas a bias towards CD4+ was observed for a second wave of clones expanding from day 15 to 37. Contracting CD4+ clones were located mainly in the CM and EM memory subsets, whereas CD8+ clones were found to be enriched in EMRA.

Note on this clonotype: The antigen this receptor binds is unknown. No much larger clone exists at a distance of one base, and base qualities are not known.

Its CDR3 holds 12 amino acids, cysteine through phenylalanine. Of the read, only the CDR3 DNA is kept; its 36 bases are in frame from base 1. At the junction V is shortened by 2 bases and J by 6 bases, with 8 bases in between. The germline V gene provides CDR1 SNHLY and CDR2 FYNNEI. The sequencer listed for this sample is Illumina NovaSeq 6000. TCRalpha and TCRbeta cDNA libraries were built by 5'RACE with constant-segment primers, adding sample barcodes and unique molecular identifiers. RNA was extracted from every sample with Trizol reagent. Library amplification was performed in two PCR steps, and a second sample barcode and Illumina TruSeq adapters were introduced in the second step. Libraries were sequenced on an Illumina NovaSeq with 2 x 150 bp paired-end reads. As for the authors' bioinformatics: The reads were demultiplexed and collapsed into UMI-guided consensus sequences using migec v1.2.7. Using mixcr v2.1.11, UMI consensuses were aligned to TRA and TRB V and J templates and then assembled into clonotypes. Expanded or contracted clonotypes were those called significant by both edgeR and NoisET, with noise models trained on biological replicates. For edgeR calls, the cutoffs were a false discovery rate-adjusted p below 0.01 and a log2 fold-change threshold of 1. As an exploratory analysis of dynamics, PCA with hierarchical clustering was applied to max-normalized trajectories of the 1000 most abundant clonotypes. Separately sequenced CD4+ and CD8+ repertoires were used to assign the CD4 or CD8 phenotype of responding clones. The raw public reads went through TCRdb reprocessing: fastp at Q25, MiXCR clone calling, in-frame beta chains kept. Rows with a matching CDR3 protein are joined into one entry that keeps the most common DNA and genes. TCRdb, rather than the study authors, made the V and J calls. The sample profile shows fewer than 600,000 distinct CDR3 sequences; roughly a fifth of them were found once. Around 9.2% of the sample is in the top ten clones.

Ficoll-Paque density gradient centrifugation was the method used to isolate PBMCs. The sample taken for sequencing was PBMCs or a T cell subset sorted from them (not recorded which). Rearrangement joined TRBV2 to TRBJ2-7; the D gene is perhaps TRBD2, from 5 matching bases. This receptor was obtained from an adult woman who had mild COVID-19 (a few samples of this study predate the infection). The sample titles of this study are shuffled in the database, so cell type and time point are left out; the donor was told from shared clones. CDR3 protein: CASSEPRGEQYF. The DNA reads TGTGCCAGCAGTGAACCCCGGGGCGAGCAGTACTTC.